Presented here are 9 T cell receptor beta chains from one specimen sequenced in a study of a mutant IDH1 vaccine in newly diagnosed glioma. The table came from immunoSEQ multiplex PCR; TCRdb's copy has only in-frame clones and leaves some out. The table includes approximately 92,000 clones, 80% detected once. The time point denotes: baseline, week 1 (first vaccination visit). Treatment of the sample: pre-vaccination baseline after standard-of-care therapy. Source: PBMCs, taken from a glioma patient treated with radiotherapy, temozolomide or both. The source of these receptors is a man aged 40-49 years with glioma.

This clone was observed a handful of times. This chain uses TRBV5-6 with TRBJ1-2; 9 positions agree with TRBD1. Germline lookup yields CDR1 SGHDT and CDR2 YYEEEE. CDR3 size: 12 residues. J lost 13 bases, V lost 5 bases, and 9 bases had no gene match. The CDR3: CASSFTGGAATF. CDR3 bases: TGTGCCAGCAGTTTTACAGGGGGCGCAGCCACCTTC.

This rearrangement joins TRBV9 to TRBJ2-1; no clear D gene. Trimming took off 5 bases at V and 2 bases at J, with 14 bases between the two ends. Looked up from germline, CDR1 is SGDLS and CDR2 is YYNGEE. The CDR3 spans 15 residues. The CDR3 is CASSRARAPYNEQFF. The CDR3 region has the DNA TGTGCCAGCAGTAGGGCTAGGGCCCCCTACAATGAGCAGTTCTTC.

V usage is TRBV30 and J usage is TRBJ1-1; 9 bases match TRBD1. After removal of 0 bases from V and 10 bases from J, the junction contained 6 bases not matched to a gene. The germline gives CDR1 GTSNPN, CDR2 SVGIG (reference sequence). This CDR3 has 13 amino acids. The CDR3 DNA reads TGTGCCTGGAGTGTAGACAGGGGGTCAGGAGCTTTCTTT. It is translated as CAWSVDRGSGAFF.

DNA for the CDR3: TGCGCCAGCAGCTCCCGGCCGGGGAGCAATCAGCCCCAGCATTTT. As protein: CASSSRPGSNQPQHF. J is TRBJ1-5 and V is TRBV5-1; D gene uncertain. The germline V gene encodes CDR1 SGHRS and CDR2 YFSETQ. The CDR3 is 15 amino acids. The V and J ends lost 3 bases and 1 base respectively, with 11 bases between them.

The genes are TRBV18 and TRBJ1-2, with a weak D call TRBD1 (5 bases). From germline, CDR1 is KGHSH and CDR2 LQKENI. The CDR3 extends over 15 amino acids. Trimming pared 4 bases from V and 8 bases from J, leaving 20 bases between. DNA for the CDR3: TGTGCCAGCTCACAAGGTCCGGGACGGATAATGGGCTACACCTTC. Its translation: CASSQGPGRIMGYTF.

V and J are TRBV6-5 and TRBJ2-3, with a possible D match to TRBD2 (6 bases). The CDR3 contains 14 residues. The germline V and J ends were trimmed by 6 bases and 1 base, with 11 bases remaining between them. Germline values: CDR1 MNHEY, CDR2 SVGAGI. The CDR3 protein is CASSGLRGTDTQYF. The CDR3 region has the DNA TGTGCCAGCAGCGGACTACGAGGCACAGATACGCAGTATTTT.

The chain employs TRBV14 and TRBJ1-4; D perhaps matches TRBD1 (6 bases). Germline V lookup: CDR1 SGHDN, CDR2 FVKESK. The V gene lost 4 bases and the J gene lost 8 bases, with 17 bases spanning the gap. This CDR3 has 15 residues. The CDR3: CASSPSGAGEEKLFF. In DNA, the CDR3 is TGTGCCAGCAGCCCCTCGGGGGCAGGTGAGGAAAAACTGTTTTTT.

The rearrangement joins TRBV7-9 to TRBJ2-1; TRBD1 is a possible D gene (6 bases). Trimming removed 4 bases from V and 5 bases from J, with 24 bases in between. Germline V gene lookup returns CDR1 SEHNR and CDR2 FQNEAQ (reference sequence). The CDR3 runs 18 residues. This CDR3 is CASSSHTGKWESDNEQFF. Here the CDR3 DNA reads TGTGCCAGCAGCTCCCACACAGGGAAGTGGGAGTCGGACAATGAGCAGTTCTTC.

Here the CDR3 reads CASSRLYTDTQYF. The DNA for the CDR3 is TGTGCCAGCAGCCGCCTTTATACAGATACGCAGTATTTT. The chain links TRBV7-3 to TRBJ2-3, with D unclear. This CDR3 region has 13 residues. Trimming cost V 5 bases and J 3 bases, with 9 bases left between them. The germline gives CDR1 SGHTA, CDR2 FQGTGA.